A single sample is the source of the 19 T cell receptor beta chains below, sequenced in a study of cytomegalovirus exposure and HLA in healthy donors. Researchers ran the PCR with 60 Vbeta and 13 Jbeta primers. The method was immunoSEQ multiplex PCR; TCRdb's version includes in-frame clones alone and lacks a portion of them. Altogether 280,000 or so clones are present, around nine tenths being singletons, with the ten largest covering around 2.1%. The sequencing sample was made of PBMCs. Every receptor here comes from a woman aged 18-30 years in good health and CMV-seronegative.

The chain is built from TRBV2 and TRBJ1-2; 7 bases line up with TRBD1. Germline CDR1 is SNHLY and CDR2 is FYNNEI. The ends lost 4 bases at V and 6 bases at J; junction bases unmatched: 5. The length of the CDR3 is 13 residues. The CDR3 reads CASSGGGGDGYTF. The CDR3 bases are TGTGCCAGCAGTGGCGGAGGGGGCGATGGCTACACCTTC.

This clone was seen a single time. V gene TRBV18 combines with J gene TRBJ1-5; 9 nucleotides match TRBD1. Germline CDR1 KGHSH, CDR2 LQKENI. There are 20 residues in the CDR3. Germline trimming cut 2 bases from V and 0 bases from J; bases unmatched to any gene: 14. This CDR3 reads CASSPNAPDRGRYSNQPQHF. The CDR3 DNA follows: TGTGCCAGCTCACCAAATGCCCCGGACAGGGGACGTTATAGCAATCAGCCCCAGCATTTT.

The chain combines TRBV5-6 with TRBJ2-5, with 10 bases matching TRBD2. The CDR3 is made up of 16 amino acids. Trimming cost V 4 bases and J 2 bases; bases outside gene matches: 8. CDR1 SGHDT and CDR2 YYEEEE come from the germline V gene. CDR3 region: CASSSGLAGVQETQYF. The CDR3 nucleotides read TGTGCCAGCAGCAGCGGTCTAGCGGGGGTTCAAGAGACCCAGTACTTC.

The V and J genes are TRBV7-3 and TRBJ1-2; TRBD1 matches at 7 bases. Looked up from germline, CDR1 is SGHTA and CDR2 is FQGTGA. The V gene end was trimmed by 3 bases and the J gene end by 5 bases; junction bases not matched to a gene: 9. The CDR3 covers 15 residues. The CDR3 here is CASSLRDRVQYGYTF. The CDR3 DNA sequence: TGTGCCAGCAGCTTGCGTGACAGGGTCCAGTATGGCTACACCTTC.

The J gene is TRBJ1-1, the V gene TRBV30; 8 nucleotides line up with TRBD1. The CDR3 length is 11 residues. The J segment lost 7 bases and the V segment lost 8 bases, leaving 6 bases of the junction unmatched. Germline V gene lookup returns CDR1 GTSNPN and CDR2 SVGIG (reference sequence). Here the CDR3 DNA reads TGTGCCCGAGGACAGGGTGATGAAGCTTTCTTT. Translation: CARGQGDEAFF. Based on the CDR3 plus reference TRBV30 and TRBJ1-1, the full variable domain is SQTIHQWPATLVQPVGSPLSLECTVEGTSNPNLYWYRQAAGRGLQLLFYSVGIGQISSEVPQNLSASRPQDRQFILSSKKLLLSDSGFYLCARGQGDEAFFGQGTRLTVV.

The rearrangement joins TRBV5-1 to TRBJ2-1; D might be TRBD1 (8 bases). Germline lookup yields CDR1 SGHRS and CDR2 YFSETQ. The CDR3 extends over 20 amino acids. Trimming took off 2 bases at V and 4 bases at J, with 28 bases between the two ends. Here the CDR3 DNA reads TGCGCCAGCAGCTTTCGGGGGGTTCTGGCGGAGACAGGGGAATACAATGAGCAGTTCTTC. It yields the protein CASSFRGVLAETGEYNEQFF.

The chain joins TRBV9 to TRBJ2-4; D remains ambiguous. Per germline, CDR1 SGDLS and CDR2 YYNGEE. V was clipped by 4 bases and J by 5 bases, with 10 bases between them. The CDR3 runs to 13 residues. This CDR3 is CASSSNLENIQYF. The CDR3 region has the DNA TGTGCCAGCAGCTCAAACTTGGAAAACATTCAGTACTTC.

This clone was counted between two and nine times. V and J are TRBV4-1 and TRBJ2-5; no definite D call. The V end lost 8 bases, the J end lost 0 bases, and 10 bases lay between the germline ends. Germline V lookup: CDR1 MGHRA, CDR2 YSYEKL. This CDR3 is 13 amino acids long. CDR3 in amino acids: CASRHPYQETQYF. CDR3 in DNA: TGCGCCAGCCGACACCCCTACCAAGAGACCCAGTACTTC.

The J gene is TRBJ1-3, the V gene TRBV5-4, with 7 bases aligning to TRBD1. CDR1 is SGHNT and CDR2 is YYREEE in the germline V gene (reference sequence). Germline trimming cut 1 base from V and 1 base from J; bases unmatched to any gene: 8. The CDR3 spans 17 residues. This chain's CDR3 is CASSLRPTGPSGNTIYF. CDR3 in DNA: TGTGCCAGCAGCTTGAGGCCGACAGGGCCATCTGGAAACACCATATATTTT. Based on the CDR3 plus reference TRBV5-4 and TRBJ1-3, the full variable domain is ETGVTQSPTHLIKTRGQQVTLRCSSQSGHNTVSWYQQALGQGPQFIFQYYREEENGRGNFPPRFSGLQFPNYSSELNVNALELDDSALYLCASSLRPTGPSGNTIYFGEGSWLTVV.

For the CDR3, the DNA is TGTGCCACCAGCAGAGAGGGGACAGGGAGCCGTCAAGCTTTCTTT. Its translation: CATSREGTGSRQAFF. The V and J genes are TRBV15 and TRBJ1-1; 9 bases are a match to TRBD1. The germline gives CDR1 LNHNV, CDR2 YYDKDF (reference sequence). CDR3 length: 15 amino acids. With 0 bases clipped from V and 9 bases from J, the junction kept 8 bases outside the gene matches.

Comments on this clone: Mismatch with germline at one junction end may stem from a read error. This chain uses TRBV19 with TRBJ1-2; 8 bases are shared with TRBD1. The CDR3 length is 12 residues. Germline CDR1 and CDR2: LNHDA and SQIVND (reference sequence). Here the CDR3 DNA reads TGTGCCAGTAGTTTAGACAGGGGTGGCTACACCTTC. Translated, it gives CASSLDRGGYTF.

This clone was seen a single time. The rearrangement uses TRBV25-1 and TRBJ2-3; 10 nucleotides match TRBD1. After removal of 3 bases from V and 2 bases from J, the junction contained 5 bases not matched to a gene. The length of the CDR3 is 16 residues. Germline lookup yields CDR1 MGHDK and CDR2 SYGVNS. For the CDR3, the DNA is TGTGCCAGCAGTGACTGGGGACAGGGGATCACAGATACGCAGTATTTT. Translation gives CASSDWGQGITDTQYF.

The chain uses TRBV7-3 and TRBJ2-5, with D perhaps TRBD2 (6 bases). Per germline, CDR1 SGHTA and CDR2 FQGTGA. This CDR3 comprises 13 residues. V was pared by 0 bases and J by 9 bases, with 11 bases between. The CDR3: CASSLTSGGPQYF. The DNA of the CDR3 is TGTGCCAGCAGCTTAACTAGCGGCGGTCCCCAGTACTTC.

CDR3 protein: CASSVGQGGVQETQYF. The CDR3 DNA is TGTGCCAGCAGCGTTGGACAGGGTGGAGTCCAAGAGACCCAGTACTTC. The chain has TRBV9 and TRBJ2-5, with 8 nucleotides matching TRBD1. The junction had 7 bases not matched to a gene; V was cut back by 2 bases and J by 1 base. The CDR3 totals 16 residues. Per the germline V gene, CDR1 is SGDLS and CDR2 is YYNGEE.

The chain is built from TRBV27 and TRBJ2-7, with TRBD1 matching over 7 bases. The V segment lost 2 bases and the J segment 0 bases; nucleotides outside the gene matches: 4. From germline, CDR1 is MNHEY and CDR2 SMNVEV (reference sequence). The CDR3 totals 15 residues. CDR3 in DNA: TGTGCCAGCAGTTTAAAGGGACAGTACTCCTACGAGCAGTACTTC. This codes for CASSLKGQYSYEQYF.

V usage is TRBV29-1 and J usage is TRBJ2-1, with 11 bases aligning to TRBD2. The CDR3 sequence is 15 residues long. Trimming cost V 0 bases and J 6 bases; bases outside gene matches: 4. CDR1 SQVTM and CDR2 ANQGSEA come from the germline V gene. CDR3 sequence reads: CSVEDRGTSGNEQFF. The CDR3 DNA reads TGCAGCGTTGAAGATCGGGGGACTAGCGGCAATGAGCAGTTCTTC.

V gene TRBV6-5 combines with J gene TRBJ1-2, with D perhaps matching TRBD1 (5 bases). Germline values: CDR1 MNHEY, CDR2 SVGAGI. The CDR3 is made up of 14 amino acids. V lost 0 bases, J lost 4 bases, and 9 bases lay in between. DNA of the CDR3: TGTGCCAGCAGTTACTCGGGGGGTCCCTATGGCTACACCTTC. Translated, it gives CASSYSGGPYGYTF.

The chain has TRBV6-5 and TRBJ1-2, with D possibly being TRBD1 (6 bases). The ends were cut back, 6 bases at V and 1 base at J, with 15 bases in the middle. This CDR3 is 15 amino acids long. Germline lookup yields CDR1 MNHEY and CDR2 SVGAGI. The CDR3 protein is CASRSGQTVNYGYTF. The CDR3 DNA follows: TGTGCCAGCAGGTCCGGACAGACCGTTAACTATGGCTACACCTTC.

The chain is built from TRBV10-3 and TRBJ2-7; D remains unclear. Per germline, CDR1 ENHRY and CDR2 SYGVKD. The CDR3 length is 13 residues. V was shortened by 3 bases and J by 4 bases, with 10 bases between the two germline ends. CDR3 sequence (DNA): TGTGCCATCAGTGATGAGGAGACTTACGAGCAGTACTTC. Its protein is CAISDEETYEQYF.